These T cell receptor beta chains were read from a single sample in a study of blood T cells in healthy people across ages. One entry per CDR3 protein, called by TCRdb with MiXCR from the 5' RACE reads. This sample has 800,000 to 1,300,000 distinct CDR3 sequences; 20% to 25% occur once, and the top ten carry about 0.69%. The data were also submitted as part of a second study, on T cells of mothers and their children.

The sequenced sample was blood. Source of these receptors: a girl aged 2 to 9 in good health. Each CDR3 is given with its conserved first and last residue. A D gene is named only where the DNA matches it firmly. A clone size is listed for some rows: how often the clone was seen (once, few, many), or a class if it is expanded.

TRBJ2-7 | NA | NA | TRBV14 | 13 | CASSQDWACEQYF | TGTGCCAGCAGCCAAGATTGGGCCTGCGAGCAGTACTTC
TRBJ2-2 | few | NA | TRBV29-1 | 15 | CSVQTIQGGAGELFF | TGCAGCGTTCAAACCATTCAGGGAGGCGCCGGGGAGCTGTTTTTT
TRBJ1-4 | few | NA | TRBV6-6 | 14 | CASSYDLRSEKLFF | TGTGCCAGCAGTTATGACCTTAGGTCTGAAAAACTGTTTTTT
TRBJ2-1 | NA | TRBD2 | TRBV29-1 | 17 | CSVSGLAGISPYNEQFF | TGCAGCGTATCGGGACTAGCGGGAATTAGTCCCTACAATGAGCAGTTCTTC
TRBJ2-1 | few | NA | TRBV29-1 | 12 | CSVTWDYNEQFF | TGCAGCGTTACATGGGACTACAATGAGCAGTTCTTC
TRBJ2-7 | NA | NA | TRBV5-1 | 14 | CASSLGLPMAEQYF | TGCGCCAGCAGCTTGGGCCTCCCTATGGCCGAGCAGTACTTC
TRBJ1-2 | few | NA | TRBV12-3/TRBV12-4 | 13 | CASSLTDVLGYTF | TGTGCCAGCAGTTTAACCGACGTCTTGGGCTACACCTTC
TRBJ2-1 | few | NA | TRBV28 | 15 | CASCYYRSSYNEQFF | TGTGCCAGCTGCTATTATCGGAGCTCCTACAATGAGCAGTTCTTC
TRBJ1-2 | NA | NA | TRBV20-1 | 17 | CSARSGGTGRTNYGYTF | TGCAGTGCTAGGAGTGGGGGTACAGGGCGGACTAACTATGGCTACACCTTC
TRBJ2-7 | NA | TRBD1 | TRBV18 | 14 | CASSPGTVGYEQYF | TGTGCCAGCTCACCAGGGACAGTAGGCTACGAGCAGTACTTC
TRBJ2-4 | NA | NA | TRBV28 | 11 | CAISKGNIQYF | TGTGCCATTTCGAAAGGGAACATTCAGTACTTC
TRBJ2-6 | few | NA | TRBV28 | 15 | CASSLGTTGANVLTF | TGTGCCAGCAGTTTAGGCACTACTGGGGCCAACGTCCTGACTTTC
TRBJ1-4 | NA | NA | TRBV20-1 | 13 | CSANAQANEKLFF | TGCAGTGCTAATGCCCAGGCTAATGAAAAACTGTTTTTT
TRBJ2-6 | NA | NA | TRBV13 | 17 | CASSATGRLAGANVLTF | TGTGCCAGCAGCGCAACAGGGAGGTTAGCTGGGGCCAACGTCCTGACTTTC
TRBJ2-5 | NA | NA | TRBV20-1 | 12 | CSAGGTAETQYF | TGCAGTGCTGGGGGGACTGCAGAGACCCAGTACTTC
TRBJ2-1 | NA | TRBD2 | TRBV10-3 | 17 | CAISELSGTSGYNEQFF | TGTGCCATCAGTGAGTTGTCTGGGACTAGCGGATACAATGAGCAGTTCTTC
TRBJ1-2 | NA | NA | TRBV12-3/TRBV12-4 | 13 | CASSFRGRSGYTF | TGTGCCAGCAGTTTTCGGGGGAGAAGTGGCTACACCTTC
TRBJ1-1 | few | NA | TRBV10-3 | 14 | CAIRQDWGHTEAFF | TGTGCCATCAGGCAGGACTGGGGGCACACTGAAGCTTTCTTT
TRBJ2-3 | few | NA | TRBV20-1 | 14 | CSARGAGGTDTQYF | TGCAGTGCCCGGGGAGCCGGAGGGACAGATACGCAGTATTTT
TRBJ2-4 | few | TRBD2 | TRBV12-3/TRBV12-4 | 13 | CASSQAGVYIQYF | TGTGCCAGCAGCCAAGCGGGGGTATACATTCAGTACTTC
TRBJ2-5 | NA | TRBD2 | TRBV29-1 | 12 | CSAAGVDETQYF | TGCAGCGCAGCGGGAGTGGACGAGACCCAGTACTTC
TRBJ1-2 | once | TRBD1 | TRBV27 | 14 | CASSYGGGLYGYTF | TGTGCCAGCAGTTATGGAGGGGGCCTCTATGGCTACACCTTC